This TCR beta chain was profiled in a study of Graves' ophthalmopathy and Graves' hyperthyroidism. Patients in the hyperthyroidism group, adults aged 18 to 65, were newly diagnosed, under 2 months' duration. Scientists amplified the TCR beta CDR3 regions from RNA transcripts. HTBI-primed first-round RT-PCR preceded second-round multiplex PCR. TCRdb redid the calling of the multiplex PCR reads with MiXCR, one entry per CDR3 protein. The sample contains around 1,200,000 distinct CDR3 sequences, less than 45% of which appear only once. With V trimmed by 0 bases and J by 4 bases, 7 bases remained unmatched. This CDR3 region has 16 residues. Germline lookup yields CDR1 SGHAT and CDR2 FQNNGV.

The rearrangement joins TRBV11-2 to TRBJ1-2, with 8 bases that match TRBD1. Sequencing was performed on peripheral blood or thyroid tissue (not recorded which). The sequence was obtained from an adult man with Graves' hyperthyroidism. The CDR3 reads CASSLDLDRAVYGYTF. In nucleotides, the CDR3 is TGTGCCAGCAGCTTAGATCTGGACAGGGCGGTCTATGGCTACACCTTC.